The 4 T cell receptor beta chains below all came from one sample that was sequenced in a study of cytomegalovirus exposure and HLA in healthy donors. The PCR employed 60 Vbeta primers together with 13 Jbeta primers. The repertoire was sequenced with immunoSEQ multiplex PCR; TCRdb's copy has only in-frame clones and lacks some. The sample shows about 160,000 clones, approximately 85% of them seen only once. Specimen: PBMCs. The receptors originated from a man aged 50-59 years in good health and CMV-seropositive.

This rearrangement joins TRBV6-4 to TRBJ2-2; perhaps TRBD2 as D (7 bases). Germline-derived CDR1 and CDR2 are MRHNA and SNTAGT. The CDR3 has 13 residues. V lost 3 bases and J lost 6, with 8 bases in between. Written as DNA, the CDR3 is TGTGCCAGCAGTGAAGGGGGGGCCGGGGAGCTGTTTTTT. Translating gives CASSEGGAGELFF.

V usage is TRBV6-5 and J usage is TRBJ1-2; tentatively, D is TRBD1 (6 bases). Germline CDR1 and CDR2: MNHEY and SVGAGI. Trimming removed 7 bases at V and 3 bases at J, with 12 bases between. This CDR3 region has 13 residues. CDR3 sequence (DNA): TGTGCCAGCAAACTAAGACAGGACTATGGCTACACCTTC. This gives the protein CASKLRQDYGYTF.

This sequence joins TRBV27 and TRBJ2-4; TRBD1 matches at 8 bases. The length of the CDR3 is 13 residues. The J segment lost 5 bases and the V segment lost 10 bases, leaving 7 bases of the junction unmatched. Germline CDR1 reads MNHEY; CDR2 reads SMNVEV (reference sequence). The CDR3 DNA sequence: TGTGCCACGCAAAACAGGGGGGAAAACATTCAGTACTTC. Its translation: CATQNRGENIQYF.

The CDR3, as DNA: TGTGCCAGCAGTTTGGGGGGGTCGATCGCGACGCAGTATTTT. It translates to CASSLGGSIATQYF. The V gene is TRBV28, the J gene TRBJ2-3; TRBD2 agrees at 7 bases. Trimming cost V 3 bases and J 9 bases; bases outside gene matches: 9. CDR1 is MDHEN and CDR2 is SYDVKM in the germline V gene. The CDR3 sequence is 14 residues long.